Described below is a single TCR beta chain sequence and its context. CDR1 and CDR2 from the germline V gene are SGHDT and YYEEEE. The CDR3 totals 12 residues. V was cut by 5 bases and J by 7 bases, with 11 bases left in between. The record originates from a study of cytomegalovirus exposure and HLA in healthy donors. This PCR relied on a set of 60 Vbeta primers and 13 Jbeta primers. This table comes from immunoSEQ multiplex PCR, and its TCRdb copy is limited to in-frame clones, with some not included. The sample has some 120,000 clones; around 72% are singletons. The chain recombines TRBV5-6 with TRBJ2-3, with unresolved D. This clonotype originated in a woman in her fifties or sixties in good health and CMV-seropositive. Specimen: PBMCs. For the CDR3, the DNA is TGTGCCAGCAGTCTTGGTGAGAATACGCAGTATTTT. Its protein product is CASSLGENTQYF.